A single sample gave rise to the 25 T cell receptor beta chains below, sequenced in a study of blood T cells in healthy people across ages. Alongside a J-beta primer mix, a sample-barcoded 5' primer served in a second PCR lasting about 7 to 11 cycles. TCRdb re-called the 5' RACE reads through MiXCR, storing one row per CDR3 protein. The sample lists 250,000 to 300,000 distinct CDR3 sequences; 27% were seen once. The sequencing sample was made of blood. The receptors stem from a woman in her 70s in good health.

This clonotype was found once. The chain couples TRBV20-1 to TRBJ1-4; D is perhaps TRBD1 (6 bases). This CDR3 is 14 amino acids long. V was clipped by 0 bases and J by 7 bases, with 12 bases between them. Germline assignment: CDR1 DFQATT and CDR2 SNEGSKA (reference sequence). CDR3 residues: CSARDGGAGEKLFF. The CDR3 nucleotides read TGCAGTGCTAGAGATGGGGGGGCAGGTGAAAAACTGTTTTTT.

This CDR3 is CASSPMYYNEQFF. CDR3 DNA sequence: TGTGCCAGCAGCCCCATGTACTACAATGAGCAGTTCTTC. The chain combines TRBV7-2 with TRBJ2-1; D unresolved. Trimming took off 5 bases at V and 3 bases at J, with 8 bases between the two ends. Germline CDR1 reads SGHTA; CDR2 reads FQGNSA. The CDR3 spans 13 residues.

This clonotype occurred once. This sequence joins TRBV20-1 and TRBJ1-1; weak D call: TRBD1 (6 bases). Germline V gene sequence: CDR1 DFQATT, CDR2 SNEGSKA (reference sequence). The CDR3 spans 16 residues. The V end lost 0 bases, the J end lost 6 bases, and 20 bases lay between the germline ends. CDR3 loop: CSARDRIQGLTAEAFF. The CDR3 DNA is TGCAGTGCTAGAGATAGAATCCAGGGGTTAACGGCTGAAGCTTTCTTT.

The V and J genes are TRBV28 and TRBJ1-4, with D uncertain. V was clipped by 1 base and J by 9 bases, with 6 bases between them. The CDR3 has 12 amino acids. Germline V lookup: CDR1 MDHEN, CDR2 SYDVKM. The CDR3 here is CASSLSAQKLFF. As DNA, the CDR3 is TGTGCCAGCAGTTTATCGGCCCAAAAACTGTTTTTT.

A few counts support this clonotype. The chain links TRBV5-1 to TRBJ2-5, with a possible D match to TRBD2 (6 bases). Deletions cut 1 base from V and 5 bases from J, with 12 bases between. Germline V CDR1 and CDR2: SGHRS, YFSETQ. The CDR3 length is 14 residues. CDR3 in DNA: TGCGCCAGCAGCTTGTCCCTTGGGGGGGAGACCCAGTACTTC. Translated, it gives CASSLSLGGETQYF.

The table lists this clonotype with a few counts. A much larger clonotype is one base distant, so this may be a read error. This rearrangement joins TRBV29-1 to TRBJ1-5, with D tentatively TRBD1 or TRBD2 (5 bases each). The DNA end is a closer match to TRBJ2-3, so the J assignment may be wrong. CDR3 length equals 12 residues. Per germline, CDR1 SQVTM and CDR2 ANQGSEA. For the CDR3, the DNA is TGCAGCGTCAAGGGGAGCAATCAGCCCCAGTATTTT. Protein sequence: CSVKGSNQPQYF.

The CDR3 loop is CASSQESGRAGNEQFF. DNA for the CDR3: TGCGCCAGCAGCCAAGAAAGCGGGAGGGCCGGCAATGAGCAGTTCTTC. V usage is TRBV4-1 and J usage is TRBJ2-5; 10 bases are a match to TRBD2. TRBJ2-1 matches the DNA end more closely, so the J call is doubtful. Per germline, CDR1 MGHRA and CDR2 YSYEKL. The CDR3 loop spans 16 amino acids.

This clonotype appeared a single time. At one end, the junction sequence differs from germline, possibly due to a read error. The CDR3 loop reads CSARVIPSDPWETQYF. The CDR3, as DNA: TGCAGTGCCAGAGTAATACCCTCCGACCCGTGGGAGACCCAGTACTTC. The chain employs TRBV20-1 and TRBJ2-5; D gene unclear. Germline CDR1 reads DFQATT; CDR2 reads SNEGSKA (reference sequence). The length of the CDR3 is 16 residues.

The chain combines TRBV9 with TRBJ2-3, with no clear D. CDR1 SGDLS and CDR2 YYNGEE come from the germline V gene. Trimming cost V 1 base and J 0 bases, with 6 bases left between them. The CDR3 runs 14 residues. The CDR3 DNA follows: TGTGCCAGCAGCGTAAGACCTAGCACAGATACGCAGTATTTT. Its protein is CASSVRPSTDTQYF.

This clonotype occurred a few times. This rearrangement joins TRBV7-3 to TRBJ1-1, with 9 bases matching TRBD1. The CDR3 spans 14 residues. Trimming cost V 5 bases and J 3 bases; bases outside gene matches: 4. CDR1 SGHTA and CDR2 FQGTGA come from the germline V gene. This CDR3 reads CASSQTGGDTEAFF. CDR3 sequence (DNA): TGTGCCAGCAGCCAGACAGGGGGGGACACTGAAGCTTTCTTT.

The gene calls are TRBV3-1 and TRBJ2-5; weak D call: TRBD1 (5 bases). V lost 4 bases and J lost 5, with 23 bases in between. The germline CDR1 and CDR2 sequences are LGHDT and YNNKEL (reference sequence). The CDR3 covers 17 residues. The CDR3 nucleotides are TGTGCCAGCAGCCCAGGATGGAGTAGGGGTTCCAAGGAGACCCAGTACTTC. Encoded protein: CASSPGWSRGSKETQYF.

V and J are TRBV5-1 and TRBJ2-3, with TRBD1 identical over 9 bases. The V gene's germline CDR1 is SGHRS and CDR2 YFSETQ. J gave up 4 bases and V 4 bases, and 4 bases lay outside the gene matches. CDR3 size: 14 residues. CDR3 bases: TGCGCCAGCAGCCCGGGACAGGGATCAGATACGCAGTATTTT. Residues: CASSPGQGSDTQYF.

The chain joins TRBV3-1 to TRBJ2-1, with 9 bases identical to TRBD1. This CDR3 region has 14 residues. The trim removed 5 bases at V and 10 bases at J, leaving 9 bases unmatched. The V gene's germline CDR1 is LGHDT and CDR2 YNNKEL (reference sequence). The chain's CDR3 is CASSWGQGIGEQFF. The CDR3 DNA follows: TGTGCCAGCAGCTGGGGACAGGGCATCGGCGAGCAGTTCTTC.

The V call is TRBV7-9, the J call TRBJ1-1, with D uncertain. The V gene's germline CDR1 is SEHNR and CDR2 FQNEAQ (reference sequence). The CDR3 consists of 13 residues. The germline V and J ends were trimmed by 3 bases and 1 base, with 6 bases remaining between them. The CDR3 is CASSFSQNTEAFF. The CDR3, as DNA: TGTGCCAGCAGCTTTTCACAGAACACTGAAGCTTTCTTT. The entire variable domain, with the rest obtained from reference TRBV7-9 and TRBJ1-1, is as follows: DTGVSQNPRHKITKRGQNVTFRCDPISEHNRLYWYRQTLGQGPEFLTYFQNEAQLEKSRLLSDRFSAERPKGSFSTLEIQRTEQGDSAMYLCASSFSQNTEAFFGQGTRLTVV.

The rearrangement links TRBV6-5 to TRBJ1-6, with a weak D call TRBD1 (6 bases). CDR1 and CDR2 from the germline V gene are MNHEY and SVGAGI. Trimming cost V 3 bases and J 5 bases, with 11 bases left between them. This CDR3 region has 15 residues. CDR3 nucleotide sequence: TGTGCCAGCAGTTATGGGGACACCAATAATTCACCCCTCCACTTT. It is translated as CASSYGDTNNSPLHF.

This clonotype was detected a few times. This may be a read error, as it is one base from a much larger clone. The chain couples TRBV29-1 to TRBJ2-5; possible D gene TRBD1, 5 bases. Per the germline V gene, CDR1 is SQVTM and CDR2 is ANQGSEA. The CDR3 runs 14 residues. The ends were cut back, 1 base at V and 7 bases at J, with 16 bases in the middle. CDR3: CSVEGGLQGRTQYF. CDR3 DNA sequence: TGCAGCGTTGAAGGTGGTTTGCAGGGCAGGACCCAGTACTTC.

This chain uses TRBV18 with TRBJ2-3; D is possibly TRBD2 (6 bases). The length of the CDR3 is 17 residues. Trimming cost V 5 bases and J 5 bases, with 23 bases left between them. Germline CDR1 reads KGHSH; CDR2 reads LQKENI. In DNA form, the CDR3 reads TGTGCCAGCTCATCGATCGCCGGGACTCAAAGGGGAGATACGCAGTATTTT. Its translation: CASSSIAGTQRGDTQYF.

This clonotype has a handful of counts. The CDR3 loop reads CASEENSGHEQYF. The CDR3 DNA reads as TGTGCCAGCGAAGAAAATTCAGGACACGAGCAGTACTTC. V gene TRBV28 combines with J gene TRBJ2-7; unclear D gene. Trimming stripped 8 bases from V and 5 bases from J, with 16 bases between. The CDR3 covers 13 residues. Looked up from germline, CDR1 is MDHEN and CDR2 is SYDVKM.

This clonotype was counted a few times. The chain couples TRBV18 to TRBJ1-2; D ambiguous. With 1 base removed from V and 6 bases from J, the gap between germline ends came to 9 bases. CDR3 length equals 13 residues. Looked up from germline, CDR1 is KGHSH and CDR2 is LQKENI. CDR3 coding DNA: TGTGCCAGCTCACCACAGTTTGAAAATGGCTACACCTTC. Its translation: CASSPQFENGYTF.

In its sample, this clonotype was seen many times. The chain employs TRBV14 and TRBJ2-1; the D gene is possibly TRBD2 (5 bases). Trimming cost V 4 bases and J 9 bases, with 22 bases left between them. The CDR3 totals 16 residues. Germline V CDR1 and CDR2: SGHDN, FVKESK. The CDR3 nucleotides are TGTGCCAGCAGCCCTGTACCCGGACTTGCCTATGTTGAGCAGTTCTTC. Its translation: CASSPVPGLAYVEQFF.

This clonotype showed up just a few times. The chain employs TRBV6-2 or TRBV6-3 and TRBJ2-1; D is ambiguous. Per germline, CDR1 MNHEY and CDR2 SVGEGT. V was clipped by 2 bases and J by 0 bases, with 8 bases between them. This CDR3 is built from 15 residues. The CDR3 region is CASSYRLSSYNEQFF. The CDR3 coding sequence is TGTGCCAGCAGTTACCGTCTGAGCTCCTACAATGAGCAGTTCTTC.

This clonotype was observed a handful of times. The chain carries TRBV20-1 and TRBJ2-5; 8 positions agree with TRBD1. The CDR3 spans 14 residues. Germline CDR1 reads DFQATT; CDR2 reads SNEGSKA (reference sequence). Trimming removed 8 bases from V and 3 bases from J; junction bases left unmatched: 11. The CDR3 coding sequence is TGCAGTTCGTCGCCCGGGACAGGAAAAGAGACCCAGTACTTC. Translation: CSSSPGTGKETQYF.

The sample holds a few counts of this clonotype. The rearrangement joins TRBV4-1 to TRBJ2-6; 9 bases are a match to TRBD1. V was clipped by 1 base and J by 3 bases; unmatched bases: 4. Germline V gene lookup returns CDR1 MGHRA and CDR2 YSYEKL. The CDR3 covers 17 residues. CDR3 nucleotide sequence: TGCGCCAGCAGCCAAGTGGGACAGGGCATTGGGGCCAACGTCCTGACTTTC. It is translated as CASSQVGQGIGANVLTF.

This clonotype was counted only a few times. This chain connects TRBV19 to TRBJ1-3, with a possible D match to TRBD1 (5 bases). The germline CDR1 and CDR2 sequences are LNHDA and SQIVND (reference sequence). V shed 10 bases and J shed 7 bases, with 11 bases lying between them. This CDR3 is built from 11 residues. In nucleotides, the CDR3 is TGTGCCACGGAGGGGCCTAACACCATATATTTT. This sequence encodes CATEGPNTIYF.

Concerning this clonotype itself: Mismatch with germline at one junction end may stem from a read error. V and J are TRBV20-1 and TRBJ2-7, with 15 bases that match TRBD2. CDR1 and CDR2 (germline): DFQATT, SNEGSKA (reference sequence). CDR3 length: 15 residues. This CDR3 is CSARGLAGGPYEQYF. CDR3 DNA sequence: TGCAGTGCCAGAGGACTAGCGGGAGGGCCCTACGAGCAGTACTTC.